Listed below are T cell receptor beta chains from one sample, sequenced in a study of shared clonotypes between healthy human individuals. Profiled with immunoSEQ multiplex PCR; TCRdb holds only in-frame clones, not every one. The sample contains about 2 million clones, about 95% of which appear only once. The source material was naive CD8+ T cells sorted from blood. These receptors were collected from a man aged 18 to 35 in good health. The CDR3 runs from the conserved cysteine through the conserved F or W. The D gene is left open where the match is weak.

j_call: TRBJ1-2; d_call: -; v_call: TRBV2; cdr3_aa: CASSEIGTLNFSYGYTF; cdr3_nt: TGTGCCAGCAGTGAGATTGGGACGCTAAATTTCTCCTATGGCTACACCTTC
j_call: TRBJ1-2; d_call: -; v_call: TRBV5-8; cdr3_aa: CASSLRAGVGYTF; cdr3_nt: TGTGCCAGCAGCTTGAGGGCAGGGGTCGGCTACACCTTC
j_call: TRBJ2-7; d_call: -; v_call: TRBV19; cdr3_aa: CASSSAGGNEQYF; cdr3_nt: TGTGCCAGTAGTAGTGCAGGTGGCAACGAGCAGTACTTC
j_call: TRBJ2-1; d_call: TRBD1; v_call: TRBV4-1; cdr3_aa: CASSPRTGLNEQFF; cdr3_nt: TGCGCCAGCAGCCCTCGGACAGGATTGAATGAGCAGTTCTTC
j_call: TRBJ2-1; d_call: -; v_call: TRBV9; cdr3_aa: CASSSPGLSPDNEQFF; cdr3_nt: TGTGCCAGCAGCTCCCCAGGACTATCGCCAGACAATGAGCAGTTCTTC
j_call: TRBJ1-2; d_call: -; v_call: TRBV29-1; cdr3_aa: CSVEGSNYGYTF; cdr3_nt: TGCAGCGTTGAGGGGAGTAACTATGGCTACACCTTC
j_call: TRBJ1-2; d_call: TRBD1; v_call: TRBV10-1; cdr3_aa: CASSPGTGPLGYGYTF; cdr3_nt: TGCGCCAGCAGTCCCGGGACAGGGCCCCTCGGCTATGGCTACACCTTC
j_call: TRBJ2-1; d_call: -; v_call: TRBV27; cdr3_aa: CASSLNSYNEQFF; cdr3_nt: TGTGCCAGCAGTTTAAATTCCTACAATGAGCAGTTCTTC
j_call: TRBJ2-5; d_call: -; v_call: TRBV13; cdr3_aa: CASSLTTGGGETQYF; cdr3_nt: TGTGCCAGCAGCTTAACAACGGGGGGCGGCGAGACCCAGTACTTC
j_call: TRBJ2-4; d_call: TRBD2; v_call: TRBV5-6; cdr3_aa: CASSLAMSGGAKNIQYF; cdr3_nt: TGTGCCAGCAGCTTGGCCATGAGCGGGGGAGCCAAAAACATTCAGTACTTC
j_call: TRBJ1-5; d_call: -; v_call: TRBV27; cdr3_aa: CASSQGNSNQPQHF; cdr3_nt: TGTGCCAGCAGCCAGGGTAATAGCAATCAGCCCCAGCATTTT
j_call: TRBJ1-6; d_call: TRBD1; v_call: TRBV7-6; cdr3_aa: CASSPTGAWGNSPLHF; cdr3_nt: TGTGCCAGCAGCCCGACAGGGGCCTGGGGTAATTCACCCCTCCACTTT
j_call: TRBJ1-1; d_call: TRBD1; v_call: TRBV4-1; cdr3_aa: CASSQRQGGTEAFF; cdr3_nt: TGCGCCAGCAGCCAACGTCAGGGGGGCACTGAAGCTTTCTTT
j_call: TRBJ1-4; d_call: -; v_call: TRBV4-2; cdr3_aa: CASSQLVTNEKLFF; cdr3_nt: TGTGCCAGCAGCCAATTAGTAACTAATGAAAAACTGTTTTTT
j_call: TRBJ2-2; d_call: -; v_call: TRBV7-3; cdr3_aa: CASSSSANTGELFF; cdr3_nt: TGTGCCAGCAGTTCTTCTGCGAACACCGGGGAGCTGTTTTTT
j_call: TRBJ1-1; d_call: -; v_call: TRBV19; cdr3_aa: CASSIRDTEAFF; cdr3_nt: TGTGCCAGTAGTATACGAGACACTGAAGCTTTCTTT
j_call: TRBJ1-2; d_call: -; v_call: TRBV13; cdr3_aa: CASSSRGVPNYGYTF; cdr3_nt: TGTGCCAGCAGCTCCCGGGGGGTCCCTAACTATGGCTACACCTTC
j_call: TRBJ1-1; d_call: -; v_call: TRBV12-5; cdr3_aa: CASGYDRNTEAFF; cdr3_nt: TGTGCTAGTGGCTACGACAGGAACACTGAAGCTTTCTTT
j_call: TRBJ2-7; d_call: -; v_call: TRBV19; cdr3_aa: CASSPAGWENLYEQYF; cdr3_nt: TGTGCCAGTAGTCCCGCAGGATGGGAAAACCTCTACGAGCAGTACTTC
j_call: TRBJ2-1; d_call: TRBD2; v_call: TRBV29-1; cdr3_aa: CSASSGGAYNEQFF; cdr3_nt: TGCAGCGCTAGTAGCGGGGGGGCCTACAATGAGCAGTTCTTC